Listed below are T cell receptor beta chains from one sample, sequenced in a study of early T cells in non-severe SARS-CoV-2 infection. TCRdb used MiXCR to reprocess the 5' RACE reads, holding one entry per CDR3 protein. The profile covers tens of thousands of distinct CDR3 sequences, with about 13% appearing a single time and roughly 8% taken by the ten largest. The sequenced sample consisted of whole blood. The receptors derive from an adult who was a healthcare worker with PCR-confirmed SARS-CoV-2 infection or an uninfected control (not recorded which). Both conserved end residues are part of each CDR3. A D gene is named only where the DNA matches it firmly. Clone size is shown for a subset of rows, as once, few, many or a class of expanded clone.

J | size | V | D | CDR3 | DNA
TRBJ1-2 | NA | TRBV3-1 | NA | CASSPRAGANYGYTF | TGTGCCAGCAGCCCCCGGGCAGGCGCTAACTATGGCTACACCTTC
TRBJ2-2 | medium-sized | TRBV29-1 | NA | CSGRGKPNTGELFF | TGCAGCGGGAGGGGGAAACCGAACACCGGGGAGCTGTTTTTT
TRBJ2-7 | NA | TRBV20-1 | NA | CSARGPLGYEQYF | TGCAGTGCTAGAGGCCCACTCGGGTACGAGCAGTACTTC
TRBJ2-3 | NA | TRBV20-1 | TRBD2 | CSASYTSGSNTQYF | TGCAGTGCCAGCTACACTAGCGGGAGCAATACGCAGTATTTT
TRBJ1-2 | many | TRBV19 | NA | CASNYERDQGYGYTF | TGTGCCAGTAACTATGAGAGGGATCAAGGCTATGGCTACACCTTC
TRBJ2-7 | many | TRBV4-1 | NA | CASSQVGRFYEQYF | TGCGCCAGCAGCCAAGTGGGCCGCTTCTACGAGCAGTACTTC
TRBJ1-2 | NA | TRBV29-1 | TRBD1 | CSVAETGGSSDNYGYTF | TGCAGCGTTGCCGAGACAGGGGGCTCCTCAGATAACTATGGCTACACCTTC
TRBJ1-4 | NA | TRBV20-1 | NA | CSARSLTDNEKLFF | TGCAGTGCTAGATCCCTGACGGATAATGAAAAACTGTTTTTT
TRBJ1-4 | NA | TRBV12-3/TRBV12-4 | NA | CASSSGVTNEKLFF | TGTGCCAGCAGTTCAGGGGTGACTAATGAAAAACTGTTTTTT
TRBJ1-1 | NA | TRBV5-1 | TRBD1 | CASSLVGRGPSGAFF | TGCGCCAGCAGCTTGGTTGGCAGGGGGCCAAGCGGAGCTTTCTTT
TRBJ1-2 | few | TRBV28 | NA | CASIPLQGRPNYGYTF | TGTGCCAGCATTCCACTTCAGGGAAGGCCTAACTATGGCTACACCTTC
TRBJ1-4 | NA | TRBV29-1 | NA | CSVSGVGGEKLFF | TGCAGCGTCTCAGGGGTCGGCGGTGAAAAACTGTTTTTT
TRBJ1-4 | NA | TRBV3-1 | NA | CASSQVRGEKLFF | TGTGCCAGCAGCCAAGTCAGGGGCGAAAAACTGTTTTTT
TRBJ1-1 | few | TRBV11-1 | TRBD1 | CASSHTGQGAEAFF | TGTGCCAGCAGCCACACGGGACAGGGAGCAGAAGCTTTCTTT
TRBJ2-7 | many | TRBV7-2 | NA | CASSPSAGYEQYF | TGTGCCAGCAGCCCCAGTGCGGGCTACGAGCAGTACTTC
TRBJ2-3 | NA | TRBV29-1 | TRBD2 | CSVEPSGVTDTQYF | TGCAGCGTTGAACCTAGCGGGGTCACAGATACGCAGTATTTT
TRBJ2-1 | many | TRBV7-2 | TRBD2 | CASSLATGIGRALNEQFF | TGTGCCAGCAGCTTAGCCACAGGAATAGGGAGGGCCTTGAATGAGCAGTTCTTC
TRBJ1-2 | few | TRBV6-6 | TRBD1 | CASRSPGQGSYGYTF | TGTGCCAGCAGATCACCGGGACAGGGGAGCTATGGCTACACCTTC
TRBJ2-1 | many | TRBV27 | NA | CASGRTYNEQFF | TGTGCCAGCGGGAGGACTTACAATGAGCAGTTCTTC
TRBJ2-2 | many | TRBV9 | NA | CASSHTTNTGELFF | TGTGCCAGCAGTCATACTACGAACACCGGGGAGCTGTTTTTT
TRBJ2-7 | NA | TRBV28 | TRBD1 | CASSQNRGRKNEQYF | TGTGCCAGCAGCCAGAACAGGGGGCGAAAAAACGAGCAGTACTTC
TRBJ1-1 | many | TRBV11-2 | NA | CASSLVGGGMNTEAFF | TGTGCCAGCAGCTTAGTCGGGGGAGGCATGAACACTGAAGCTTTCTTT
TRBJ1-1 | NA | TRBV6-2/TRBV6-3 | TRBD1 | CASSYSTGTGSEAFF | TGTGCCAGCAGTTACTCGACAGGGACCGGGTCTGAAGCTTTCTTT
TRBJ2-3 | NA | TRBV11-2 | NA | CASSLASDTQYF | TGTGCCAGCAGCTTAGCGTCGGATACGCAGTATTTT
TRBJ2-1 | NA | TRBV11-1 | TRBD2 | CASSLTAGLVNEQFF | TGTGCCAGCAGCTTAACAGCGGGACTCGTTAATGAGCAGTTCTTC
TRBJ1-4 | NA | TRBV5-5 | NA | CASSLDGTRSEKLFF | TGTGCCAGCAGCTTGGATGGGACCAGAAGTGAAAAACTGTTTTTT